This entry lists 7 T cell receptor beta chains sequenced from one sample in a study of blood T cell repertoires in COVID-19. Here immunoSEQ multiplex PCR was the method, and the copy in TCRdb shows in-frame clones only, minus some. The sample lists about 250,000 clones, about 91% occurring once. Sequencing input: peripheral blood. The receptors were gathered from a man aged 80 or over with acute or convalescent COVID-19.

This chain links TRBV9 with TRBJ1-6; D is uncertain. The ends were cut back, 1 base at V and 2 bases at J, with 4 bases in the middle. The CDR3 runs to 14 residues. Germline V gene data show CDR1 as SGDLS and CDR2 as YYNGEE. The CDR3 loop reads CASSVSAYNSPLHF. DNA of the CDR3: TGTGCCAGCAGCGTATCAGCCTATAATTCACCCCTCCACTTT.

The genes are TRBV11-2 and TRBJ1-3, with 7 nucleotides matching TRBD1. The V segment lost 0 bases and the J segment 2 bases; nucleotides outside the gene matches: 10. This CDR3 is 18 amino acids long. Germline V CDR1 and CDR2: SGHAT, FQNNGV. CDR3 loop: CASSLDQPSTGPGNTIYF. The CDR3 DNA is TGTGCCAGCAGCTTAGATCAGCCCTCGACAGGGCCTGGAAACACCATATATTTT.

V is TRBV7-9 and J is TRBJ1-1; 8 positions agree with TRBD1. This CDR3 contains 17 residues. After removal of 1 base from V and 2 bases from J, the junction contained 9 bases not matched to a gene. CDR1 and CDR2 (germline): SEHNR, FQNEAQ (reference sequence). Here the CDR3 DNA reads TGTGCCAGCAGCTTAGTAGGGCAGGGGGCCGCAAACACTGAAGCTTTCTTT. It translates to CASSLVGQGAANTEAFF. The variable domain in full, completed from reference TRBV7-9 and TRBJ1-1, reads DTGVSQNPRHKITKRGQNVTFRCDPISEHNRLYWYRQTLGQGPEFLTYFQNEAQLEKSRLLSDRFSAERPKGSFSTLEIQRTEQGDSAMYLCASSLVGQGAANTEAFFGQGTRLTVV.

The chain combines TRBV24-1 with TRBJ2-2; 9 bases agree with TRBD1. Germline V lookup: CDR1 KGHDR, CDR2 SFDVKD. Trimming removed 5 bases from V and 4 bases from J; junction bases left unmatched: 1. The CDR3 runs to 14 residues. DNA of the CDR3: TGTGCCACCAGTGCGACAGGGGGCACCGGGGAGCTGTTTTTT. This translates into CATSATGGTGELFF.

This clone has a single count. The chain is built from TRBV24-1 and TRBJ2-1, with TRBD2 identical over 12 bases. This CDR3 is built from 16 residues. Losses at the gene ends were 4 bases for V and 7 bases for J; bases not matched to a gene: 7. Germline-derived CDR1 and CDR2 are KGHDR and SFDVKD. The DNA of the CDR3 is TGTGCCACCAGTGACCCGGCTAGCGGGAGGGGTAATGAGCAGTTCTTC. It yields the protein CATSDPASGRGNEQFF.

This clone was recorded once. The rearrangement joins TRBV5-5 to TRBJ1-2; maybe TRBD1 (6 bases). V gave up 4 bases and J gave up 0 bases, with 13 bases separating them. The CDR3 covers 15 residues. Germline CDR1 reads SGHKS; CDR2 reads YYEKEE (reference sequence). In DNA, the CDR3 is TGTGCCAGCAGCGACTCCGGGACAACTAACTATGGCTACACCTTC. It is translated as CASSDSGTTNYGYTF.

The chain carries TRBV5-1 and TRBJ2-2, with 10 bases fitting TRBD2. The germline gives CDR1 SGHRS, CDR2 YFSETQ. After removal of 7 bases from V and 4 bases from J, the junction contained 4 bases not matched to a gene. This CDR3 is 14 amino acids long. Written as DNA, the CDR3 is TGCGCCAGCTCCCAGCGGGGGGGCACCGGGGAGCTGTTTTTT. Translating gives CASSQRGGTGELFF.